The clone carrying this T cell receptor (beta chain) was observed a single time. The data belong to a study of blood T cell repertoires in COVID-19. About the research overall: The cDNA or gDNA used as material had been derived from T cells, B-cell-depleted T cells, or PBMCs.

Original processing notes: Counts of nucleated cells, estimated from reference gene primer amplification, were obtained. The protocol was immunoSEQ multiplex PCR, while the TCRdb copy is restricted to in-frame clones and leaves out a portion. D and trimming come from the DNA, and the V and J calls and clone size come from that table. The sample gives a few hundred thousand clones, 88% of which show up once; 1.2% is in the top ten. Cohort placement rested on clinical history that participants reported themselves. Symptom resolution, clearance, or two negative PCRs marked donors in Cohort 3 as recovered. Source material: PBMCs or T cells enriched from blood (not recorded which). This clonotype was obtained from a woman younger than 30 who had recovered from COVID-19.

The CDR3 loop is CAWGRRGLGNQPQHF. CDR3 DNA sequence: TGTGCCTGGGGCCGGCGAGGGCTCGGAAATCAGCCCCAGCATTTT. The rearrangement links TRBV30 to TRBJ1-5; D remains ambiguous. The ends were cut back, 5 bases at V and 4 bases at J, with 18 bases in the middle. The germline V gene encodes CDR1 GTSNPN and CDR2 SVGIG (reference sequence). This CDR3 contains 15 residues.